The 29 T cell receptor beta chains below come from one sample, sequenced in a study of blood T cell repertoires in COVID-19. Some clones are missing from TCRdb's copy, which holds only in-frame ones; the method was immunoSEQ multiplex PCR. This sample has 130,000 to 150,000 clones; around four fifths occur once, and the top ten carry roughly 3%. Sequencing was done on a sample of peripheral blood. Receptors originate from a woman aged 40-49 years with active or convalescent COVID-19.

In this sample, this clone turned up a few times. The V gene is TRBV20-1, the J gene TRBJ1-4; no definite D call. Germline-derived CDR1 and CDR2 are DFQATT and SNEGSKA (reference sequence). The CDR3 loop spans 11 amino acids. V lost 1 base and J lost 9, with 6 bases in between. In DNA form, the CDR3 reads TGCAGTGCTAGAGTAGCGAAAAAACTGTTTTTT. It translates to CSARVAKKLFF.

The chain uses TRBV11-3 and TRBJ2-1, with 11 positions matching TRBD2. The CDR3 extends over 19 amino acids. The germline V gene encodes CDR1 SGHNT and CDR2 YENEEA. The J segment lost 4 bases and the V segment lost 3 bases, leaving 14 bases of the junction unmatched. The CDR3 sequence is CASSFAGTSGGPFYNEQFF. In DNA form, the CDR3 reads TGTGCCAGCAGCTTTGCAGGGACTAGCGGAGGCCCTTTTTACAATGAGCAGTTCTTC. Variable domain in full (rest from reference TRBV11-3 and TRBJ2-1): EAGVVQSPRYKIIEKKQPVAFWCNPISGHNTLYWYLQNLGQGPELLIRYENEEAVDDSQLPKDRFSAERLKGVDSTLKIQPAELGDSAVYLCASSFAGTSGGPFYNEQFFGPGTRLTVL.

The chain joins TRBV7-2 to TRBJ1-2; 8 bases are shared with TRBD1. The CDR3 contains 15 residues. Per germline, CDR1 SGHTA and CDR2 FQGNSA. The junction had 9 bases not matched to a gene; V was cut back by 5 bases and J by 4 bases. CDR3: CASSLQGASGYGYTF. Here the CDR3 DNA reads TGTGCCAGCAGCCTCCAGGGGGCCTCGGGCTATGGCTACACCTTC.

The chain links TRBV6-2 or TRBV6-3 to TRBJ2-5; 8 nucleotides match TRBD2. The CDR3 runs to 15 residues. The germline V gene encodes CDR1 MNHEY and CDR2 SVGEGT. With 5 bases clipped from V and 5 bases from J, the junction kept 10 bases outside the gene matches. CDR3 nucleotide sequence: TGTGCCAGCAGTCTCTCGGGACTAGAGGGGGAGACCCAGTACTTC. It is translated as CASSLSGLEGETQYF.

This clone was detected a few times. This rearrangement joins TRBV4-1 to TRBJ1-4; the match to TRBD1 covers 8 bases. The CDR3 sequence is 17 residues long. Unmatched junction bases numbered 12, after V lost 1 base and J lost 8 bases. Germline assignment: CDR1 MGHRA and CDR2 YSYEKL. The CDR3 DNA reads as TGCGCCAGCAGCCAAGTGGGACAGGTGTCCTTCGGCGAAAAACTGTTTTTT. Protein product: CASSQVGQVSFGEKLFF.

The CDR3 protein is CASSPLITPNTEAFF. In nucleotides, the CDR3 is TGTGCCAGCTCACCACTTATCACACCTAACACTGAAGCTTTCTTT. The gene calls are TRBV18 and TRBJ1-1, with D hard to call. The CDR3 runs 15 residues. V lost 1 base to trimming and J lost 2 bases, with 11 bases between them. Germline CDR1 KGHSH, CDR2 LQKENI.

The V gene is TRBV29-1, the J gene TRBJ1-2; D is perhaps TRBD1 (5 bases). The ends were cut back, 2 bases at V and 4 bases at J, with 11 bases in the middle. Germline V gene lookup returns CDR1 SQVTM and CDR2 ANQGSEA. This CDR3 is 13 amino acids long. The CDR3 reads CSVEHPDTYGYTF. CDR3 sequence (DNA): TGCAGCGTTGAACACCCGGACACCTATGGCTACACCTTC.

The V gene is TRBV18, the J gene TRBJ2-5, with D tentatively TRBD2 (5 bases). The V end was cut by 3 bases, the J end by 6 bases, with 5 bases between. The germline V gene has CDR1 KGHSH and CDR2 LQKENI. There are 11 residues in the CDR3. The CDR3 spells CASSPGKTQYF. The DNA for the CDR3 is TGTGCCAGCTCACCCGGGAAGACCCAGTACTTC.

CDR3: CASSVRSGGNQPQHF. CDR3 coding DNA: TGTGCCAGCAGTGTCCGTTCTGGAGGCAATCAGCCCCAGCATTTT. The chain uses TRBV2 and TRBJ1-5; D call uncertain. This CDR3 region has 15 residues. Per the germline V gene, CDR1 is SNHLY and CDR2 is FYNNEI. V lost 4 bases to trimming and J lost 2 bases, with 12 bases between them.

There are a few counts of this clone. V usage is TRBV19 and J usage is TRBJ1-2, with 10 bases fitting TRBD1. The V gene end was trimmed by 8 bases and the J gene end by 5 bases; junction bases not matched to a gene: 11. Looked up from germline, CDR1 is LNHDA and CDR2 is SQIVND (reference sequence). CDR3 length: 15 residues. CDR3 DNA sequence: TGTGCCAGTGGGCCTTTGGGGACAGGGGATTATGGCTACACCTTC. Translation gives CASGPLGTGDYGYTF.

V is TRBV7-2 and J is TRBJ2-7; D perhaps matches TRBD1 (7 bases). Germline lookup yields CDR1 SGHTA and CDR2 FQGNSA. The V end lost 5 bases, the J end lost 11 bases, and 16 bases lay between the germline ends. This CDR3 has 12 residues. The CDR3, as DNA: TGTGCCAGCAGCCTAGGCGGGACAGTTAAGTACTTC. Protein sequence: CASSLGGTVKYF.

This sequence joins TRBV9 and TRBJ2-2; possible D gene TRBD1, 5 bases. CDR1 is SGDLS, CDR2 YYNGEE, per germline. V was cut by 0 bases and J by 3 bases, with 9 bases left in between. The CDR3 spans 15 residues. The CDR3, as DNA: TGTGCCAGCAGCGTAGAGGCAGGGCACACCGGGGAGCTGTTTTTT. Protein product: CASSVEAGHTGELFF.

J is TRBJ2-7 and V is TRBV21-1; the DNA was not compared with TRBD1, the D call given in the table. TRBV21-1 is an annotated pseudogene. This CDR3 has 17 residues. CDR3 nucleotides: TGTGCCAGCAGCAAAGCGGGACAGGTGCAAAACCCCTACGAGCAGTACTTC. It translates to CASSKAGQVQNPYEQYF.

The V and J genes are TRBV18 and TRBJ1-3; the D is unclear. Germline CDR1 KGHSH, CDR2 LQKENI. The V gene lost 1 base and the J gene lost 2 bases, with 9 bases spanning the gap. This CDR3 is 15 amino acids long. The CDR3 nucleotides are TGTGCCAGCTCACCACGCGGGCCCACTGGAAACACCATATATTTT. It specifies CASSPRGPTGNTIYF.

This chain uses TRBV2 with TRBJ2-1; 7 positions match TRBD1. The V segment lost 6 bases and the J segment 1 base; nucleotides outside the gene matches: 3. The CDR3 is 14 residues long. The V gene's germline CDR1 is SNHLY and CDR2 FYNNEI. CDR3 coding DNA: TGTGCCAGCAGGACAGGGAAGTCCTACAATGAGCAGTTCTTC. This encodes CASRTGKSYNEQFF.

The CDR3 reads CASSQALRTGRPDTQYF. The DNA of the CDR3 is TGCGCCAGCAGCCAAGCCCTCAGGACAGGGAGGCCAGATACGCAGTATTTT. The J gene is TRBJ2-3, the V gene TRBV4-3; 8 nucleotides align to TRBD1. V was pared by 1 base and J by 4 bases, with 10 bases of the junction left unmatched. The length of the CDR3 is 17 residues. Germline CDR1 LGHNA, CDR2 YSLEER.

This clone has a single count. This rearrangement joins TRBV28 to TRBJ2-3; weak D call: TRBD2 (6 bases). The length of the CDR3 is 13 residues. Trimming took off 6 bases at V and 1 base at J, with 8 bases between the two ends. Germline V gene sequence: CDR1 MDHEN, CDR2 SYDVKM. In nucleotides, the CDR3 is TGTGCCAGCAGATGGGGGGGCACAGATACGCAGTATTTT. Translated: CASRWGGTDTQYF.

The chain has TRBV6-2 or TRBV6-3 and TRBJ1-5; 12 positions match TRBD1. CDR3 length equals 17 residues. Trimming took 3 bases from V and 1 from J; bases not matched to a gene: 4. Germline CDR1 reads MNHEY; CDR2 reads SVGEGT. This chain's CDR3 is CASSYGTGGLSNQPQHF. In DNA form, the CDR3 reads TGTGCCAGCAGTTATGGGACAGGGGGCCTCAGCAATCAGCCCCAGCATTTT.

The rearrangement links TRBV27 to TRBJ2-1, with 8 positions matching TRBD2. Germline loops: CDR1 MNHEY, CDR2 SMNVEV (reference sequence). This CDR3 has 11 amino acids. Trimming removed 8 bases from V and 8 bases from J; junction bases left unmatched: 2. In nucleotides, the CDR3 is TGTGCCAGCGGACTAGCCCATGAGCAGTTCTTC. It yields the protein CASGLAHEQFF.

The chain couples TRBV7-2 to TRBJ2-1; tentatively, D is TRBD2 (6 bases). The germline V gene has CDR1 SGHTA and CDR2 FQGNSA. Trimming left V 5 bases short and J 7 bases short, with 21 bases between. CDR3 size: 16 residues. The CDR3 region is CASSAPGSRAGNEQFF. CDR3 in DNA: TGTGCCAGCAGCGCACCCGGGTCCCGGGCGGGGAATGAGCAGTTCTTC.

There are a few counts of this clone. V gene TRBV4-1 combines with J gene TRBJ1-5; 7 bases match TRBD1. Germline V lookup: CDR1 MGHRA, CDR2 YSYEKL. The CDR3 totals 13 residues. Germline trimming cut 4 bases from V and 7 bases from J; bases unmatched to any gene: 4. The CDR3 DNA reads as TGCGCCAGCAGCCCGGGGACAGTCCAGCCCCAGCATTTT. Protein: CASSPGTVQPQHF.

The genes are TRBV7-9 and TRBJ2-4, with D maybe TRBD1 (6 bases). V was clipped by 1 base and J by 8 bases, with 12 bases between them. This CDR3 has 14 residues. Germline CDR1 reads SEHNR; CDR2 reads FQNEAQ (reference sequence). CDR3 loop: CASSLVLAGDIQYF. In DNA, the CDR3 is TGTGCCAGCAGCTTAGTATTGGCAGGGGACATTCAGTACTTC.

The sample holds a few counts of this clone. This chain's CDR3 is CAWMASGRSFPLHF. CDR3 nucleotide sequence: TGTGCCTGGATGGCTTCGGGAAGGTCCTTTCCCCTCCACTTT. This chain uses TRBV30 with TRBJ1-6; no reliable D call. The V and J ends lost 4 bases and 13 bases respectively, with 20 bases between them. CDR1 is GTSNPN and CDR2 is SVGIG in the germline V gene (reference sequence). The CDR3 runs to 14 residues.

The chain uses TRBV7-2 and TRBJ1-1; TRBD1 is a possible D gene (6 bases). Trimming took 4 bases from V and 4 from J, leaving 13 bases between them. The CDR3 length is 14 residues. In germline, CDR1 is SGHTA, CDR2 FQGNSA. The CDR3 region has the DNA TGTGCCAGCAGCTACAGGGTTCTCTCCACTGAAGCTTTCTTT. Protein: CASSYRVLSTEAFF.

The chain employs TRBV6-2 or TRBV6-3 and TRBJ1-1, with TRBD1 as a possible D gene (5 bases). V was cut by 0 bases and J by 4 bases, with 9 bases left in between. The germline V gene encodes CDR1 MNHEY and CDR2 SVGEGT. The CDR3 is 14 residues long. CDR3 loop: CASSYSWGVTEAFF. In DNA, the CDR3 is TGTGCCAGCAGTTACTCGTGGGGGGTCACTGAAGCTTTCTTT.

The chain links TRBV28 to TRBJ1-5; TRBD1 is a possible D gene (5 bases). Deletions cut 7 bases from V and 0 bases from J, with 13 bases between. This CDR3 comprises 15 residues. Germline CDR1 and CDR2: MDHEN and SYDVKM. The DNA of the CDR3 is TGTGCCAGCATCACCGACAGCTATAGCAATCAGCCCCAGCATTTT. Its translation is CASITDSYSNQPQHF.

The J gene is TRBJ1-4, the V gene TRBV28; possibly TRBD1 for D (5 bases). Germline assignment: CDR1 MDHEN and CDR2 SYDVKM. Trimming took 4 bases from V and 6 from J, leaving 9 bases between them. The CDR3 loop spans 13 amino acids. The CDR3 sequence is CASSWGGDEKLFF. For the CDR3, the DNA is TGTGCCAGCAGTTGGGGGGGGGATGAAAAACTGTTTTTT.

This rearrangement joins TRBV6-5 to TRBJ1-2; a possible D gene is TRBD1 (6 bases). The CDR3 contains 16 residues. In germline, CDR1 is MNHEY, CDR2 SVGAGI. V lost 2 bases to trimming and J lost 2 bases, with 15 bases between them. CDR3 sequence: CASSYLGQRLNYGYTF. CDR3 DNA sequence: TGTGCCAGCAGTTACCTTGGACAGCGCCTAAACTATGGCTACACCTTC.

V usage is TRBV7-2 and J usage is TRBJ2-7; 9 nucleotides match TRBD2. After removal of 5 bases from V and 12 bases from J, the junction contained 17 bases not matched to a gene. CDR3 length: 15 amino acids. Germline CDR1 reads SGHTA; CDR2 reads FQGNSA. As DNA, the CDR3 is TGTGCCAGCAGCCCGACAGGGACTAGCTTCGGGGCCTGGTACTTC. It specifies CASSPTGTSFGAWYF.